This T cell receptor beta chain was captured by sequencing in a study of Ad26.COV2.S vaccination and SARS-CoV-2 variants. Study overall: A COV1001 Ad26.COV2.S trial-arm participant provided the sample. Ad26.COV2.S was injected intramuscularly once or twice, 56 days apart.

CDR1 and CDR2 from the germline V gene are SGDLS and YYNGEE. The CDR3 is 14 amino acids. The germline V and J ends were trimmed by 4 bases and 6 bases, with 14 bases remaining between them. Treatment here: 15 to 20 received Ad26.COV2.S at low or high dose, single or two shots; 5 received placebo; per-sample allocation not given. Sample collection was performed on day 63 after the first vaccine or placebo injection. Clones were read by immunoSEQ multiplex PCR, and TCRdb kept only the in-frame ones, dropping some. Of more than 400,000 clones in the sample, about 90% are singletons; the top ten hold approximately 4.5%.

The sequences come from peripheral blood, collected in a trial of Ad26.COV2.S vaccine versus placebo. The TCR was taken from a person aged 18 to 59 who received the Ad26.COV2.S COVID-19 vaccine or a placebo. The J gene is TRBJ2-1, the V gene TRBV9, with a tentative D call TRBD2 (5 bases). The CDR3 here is CASSPRQGSNEQFF. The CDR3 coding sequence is TGTGCCAGCAGCCCCCGCCAAGGGAGCAATGAGCAGTTCTTC.